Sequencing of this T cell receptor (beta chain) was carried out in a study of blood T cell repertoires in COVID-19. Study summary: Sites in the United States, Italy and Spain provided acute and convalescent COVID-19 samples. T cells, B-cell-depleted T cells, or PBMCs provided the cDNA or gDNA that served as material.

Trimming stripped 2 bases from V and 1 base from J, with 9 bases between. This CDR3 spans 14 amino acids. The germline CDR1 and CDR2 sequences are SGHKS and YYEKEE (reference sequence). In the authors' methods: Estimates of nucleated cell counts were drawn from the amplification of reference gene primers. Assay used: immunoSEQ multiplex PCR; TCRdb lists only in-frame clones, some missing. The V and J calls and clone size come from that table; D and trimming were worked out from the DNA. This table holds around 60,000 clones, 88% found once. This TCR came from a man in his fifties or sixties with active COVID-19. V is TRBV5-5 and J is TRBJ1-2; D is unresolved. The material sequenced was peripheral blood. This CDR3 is CASSFPADNYGYTF. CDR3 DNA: TGTGCCAGCAGCTTCCCAGCGGATAACTATGGCTACACCTTC.